These 14 T cell receptor beta chains were sequenced from one sample in a study of radiotherapy plus CTLA-4 blockade in lung cancer. Method: immunoSEQ multiplex PCR; TCRdb's copy keeps in-frame clones and lacks some. The sample lists some 32,000 clones, roughly three quarters seen once, with 4% in the top ten. The sequenced sample was peripheral blood, obtained from a patient treated with radiotherapy plus ipilimumab. Every receptor here comes from a human donor with non-small cell lung cancer who had stable disease on radiotherapy plus ipilimumab.

The chain's CDR3 is CASRKDYEQYF. The DNA for the CDR3 is TGTGCCAGCAGGAAAGACTACGAGCAGTACTTC. The gene calls are TRBV2 and TRBJ2-7; D is unclear. Per the germline V gene, CDR1 is SNHLY and CDR2 is FYNNEI. The CDR3 runs to 11 residues. V shed 6 bases and J shed 3 bases, with 6 bases lying between them. Full variable domain (missing parts from reference TRBV2 and TRBJ2-7): EPEVTQTPSHQVTQMGQEVILRCVPISNHLYFYWYRQILGQKVEFLVSFYNNEISEKSEIFDDQFSVERPDGSNFTLKIRSTKLEDSAMYFCASRKDYEQYFGPGTRLTVT.

Notes on this clone: The junction departs from the called germline gene at one end, perhaps through a read error. This chain links TRBV7-9 with TRBJ1-2; 7 bases align to TRBD1. CDR1 and CDR2 (germline): SEHNR, FQNEAQ (reference sequence). This CDR3 is 16 amino acids long. CDR3 nucleotide sequence: TGTGCCAGCACCTTAACCCAGGGCCCAGGGGGACGGGGCTACACCTTC. Encoded protein: CASTLTQGPGGRGYTF.

This clone was counted a few times. The CDR3 bases are TGTGCCAGCAGCACCGGGAGATCTGCCGAGAAACGCTACAATGAGCAGTTCTTC. Translation: CASSTGRSAEKRYNEQFF. The V gene is TRBV7-9, the J gene TRBJ2-1; a possible D gene is TRBD2 (6 bases). V shed 5 bases and J shed 3 bases, with 23 bases lying between them. The CDR3 length is 18 residues. Germline loops: CDR1 SEHNR, CDR2 FQNEAQ (reference sequence). Using reference TRBV7-9 and TRBJ2-1 for the parts outside the CDR3, the full variable domain is DTGVSQNPRHKITKRGQNVTFRCDPISEHNRLYWYRQTLGQGPEFLTYFQNEAQLEKSRLLSDRFSAERPKGSFSTLEIQRTEQGDSAMYLCASSTGRSAEKRYNEQFFGPGTRLTVL.

This clone was found a few times. The J gene is TRBJ2-3, the V gene TRBV5-4; 7 bases match TRBD2. The CDR3 consists of 18 residues. Germline V gene lookup returns CDR1 SGHNT and CDR2 YYREEE (reference sequence). V lost 0 bases and J lost 0; bases outside the gene matches: 10. CDR3 in DNA: TGTGCCAGCAGCTTGGCTCGCTTCAGCGGGGCTAGCACAGATACGCAGTATTTT. It yields the protein CASSLARFSGASTDTQYF.

This clone was counted only a few times. The gene calls are TRBV10-3 and TRBJ2-1; 8 nucleotides align to TRBD2. This CDR3 has 13 amino acids. In germline, CDR1 is ENHRY, CDR2 SYGVKD. V lost 7 bases and J lost 9; bases outside the gene matches: 8. The CDR3 reads CAITQGLVREQFF. The CDR3 DNA sequence: TGTGCCATCACCCAGGGACTAGTCCGTGAGCAGTTCTTC.

A note on this clone: Other DNA variants within this sample encode the same CDR3. The chain combines TRBV9 with TRBJ1-1; no clear D gene. The V end was cut by 4 bases, the J end by 0 bases, with 10 bases between. The CDR3 length is 14 residues. Per germline, CDR1 SGDLS and CDR2 YYNGEE. CDR3 amino acids: CASSPRIMNTEAFF. The CDR3 nucleotides read TGTGCCAGCAGCCCGCGAATTATGAACACTGAAGCTTTCTTT.

The chain links TRBV5-1 to TRBJ1-2; a possible D gene is TRBD1 (5 bases). The CDR3 covers 14 residues. Trimming took 1 base from V and 2 from J, leaving 9 bases between them. Germline-derived CDR1 and CDR2 are SGHRS and YFSETQ. This CDR3 reads CASSLRQRNYGYTF. In nucleotides, the CDR3 is TGCGCCAGCAGCTTGCGACAGCGAAACTATGGCTACACCTTC.

The rearrangement joins TRBV7-8 to TRBJ2-7; 11 bases are a match to TRBD2. The CDR3 loop spans 15 amino acids. Germline assignment: CDR1 SGHVS and CDR2 FQNEAQ. V was pared by 1 base and J by 9 bases, with 8 bases of the junction left unmatched. The CDR3 DNA reads TGTGCCAGCAGCTTAGAGGGGACTAGCGGTAGTGGGCAGTACTTC. Protein: CASSLEGTSGSGQYF.

The genes are TRBV6-4 and TRBJ1-1; TRBD1 might be the D (6 bases). Trimming took 4 bases from V and 1 from J, leaving 7 bases between them. The length of the CDR3 is 13 residues. The germline V gene has CDR1 MRHNA and CDR2 SNTAGT. Here the CDR3 reads CASSGGGNTEAFF. DNA for the CDR3: TGTGCCAGCAGTGGAGGGGGGAACACTGAAGCTTTCTTT.

The gene calls are TRBV11-2 and TRBJ1-4; TRBD1 matches 11 bases. The CDR3 totals 15 residues. Germline V gives CDR1 SGHAT, CDR2 FQNNGV. The V gene end was trimmed by 5 bases and the J gene end by 7 bases; junction bases not matched to a gene: 6. DNA of the CDR3: TGTGCCAGCAGCCCAGGACAGGGGGCAGGTGAAAAACTGTTTTTT. Translating it yields CASSPGQGAGEKLFF.

A word on this clone: The junction and the germline gene differ at one end; a read error may be behind it. The CDR3 loop is CAGSFIPGTRSTGELFF. DNA of the CDR3: TGTGCCGGCAGCTTCATACCCGGGACTAGAAGTACCGGGGAGCTGTTTTTT. The chain is built from TRBV5-6 and TRBJ2-2; 8 positions agree with TRBD2. Germline CDR1 SGHDT, CDR2 YYEEEE. The CDR3 contains 17 residues.

The chain is built from TRBV4-3 and TRBJ2-5; the D gene could be TRBD1 or TRBD2 (6 bases each). Matching the DNA end better, TRBJ2-7 makes the J call doubtful. Germline loops: CDR1 LGHNA, CDR2 YSLEER. The CDR3 spans 15 residues. This chain's CDR3 is CASSQDGGTQYEQYF. The CDR3 DNA sequence: TGCGCCAGCAGCCAAGACGGGGGCACCCAATACGAGCAGTACTTC.

The chain is built from TRBV6-6 and TRBJ2-7, with 9 bases identical to TRBD2. CDR1 is MNHNY, CDR2 SVGAGI, per germline (reference sequence). J lost 7 bases, V lost 0 bases, and 7 bases had no gene match. The CDR3 covers 15 residues. The CDR3 DNA reads TGTGCCAGCAGTTACTCGGATAAGGGACTAGCTGAGCAGTACTTC. It specifies CASSYSDKGLAEQYF.

The chain carries TRBV7-2 and TRBJ2-5; 8 nucleotides match TRBD2. The germline V gene encodes CDR1 SGHTA and CDR2 FQGNSA. V shed 5 bases and J 5 bases; nucleotides not matched to a gene: 7. CDR3 length: 14 residues. CDR3 region: CASSRRGGGETQYF. The DNA for the CDR3 is TGTGCCAGCAGCCGCCGGGGGGGAGGGGAGACCCAGTACTTC.